This TCR beta chain was profiled in a study of OX40 agonist ivuxolimab in advanced cancers. Study-wide points: At 0.1 to 3.0 mg/kg and by week 6, CD4+ and CD8+ T cells in the blood had expanded clonally.

Some clones are missing from TCRdb's copy, which holds only in-frame ones; the method was immunoSEQ multiplex PCR. The sample carries about 130,000 clones, over 75% recorded once. Worth noting for this clone: Its antigen is still unknown.

Germline values: CDR1 MNHEY, CDR2 SMNVEV (reference sequence). CDR3 length equals 16 residues. The V gene lost 5 bases and the J gene lost 4 bases, with 19 bases spanning the gap. This material consisted of CD4+ or CD8+ T cells sorted from blood, taken in a trial of the OX40 agonist ivuxolimab. J is TRBJ2-3 and V is TRBV27; D is tentatively TRBD1 or TRBD2 (6 bases each). This receptor was taken from an adult with an advanced solid tumor such as melanoma, head and neck, liver or kidney cancer. CDR3 nucleotide sequence: TGTGCCAGCAGTCCCTACCGGGGGCGCGCCCCAGATACGCAGTATTTT. Protein sequence: CASSPYRGRAPDTQYF.